These T cell receptor beta chains were read from a single sample in a study of tumor-infiltrating lymphocytes in oesophageal squamous cell carcinoma. MiXCR, applied by TCRdb to the PCR reads, yields one record per CDR3 protein. The sample lists 9,000 to 13,000 distinct CDR3 sequences; under 60% were seen once. Sample: esophageal tumor tissue. These receptors all stem from a male donor with esophageal squamous cell carcinoma. Each CDR3 is given with its conserved first and last residue. The order of the fields is clone size, J gene, V gene, D gene, CDR3 DNA, CDR3 protein. The D gene is left open where the match is weak. Some rows mark clone size as missing; the rest say once, few, many or name a class of expanded clone.

size: -; J: TRBJ2-5; V: TRBV7-2; D: TRBD2; DNA: TGTGCCAGCAGCTTAGTACCGGGGACTAGCGGAGAGACCCAGTACTTC; CDR3: CASSLVPGTSGETQYF
size: few; J: TRBJ2-7; V: TRBV7-3; D: -; DNA: TGTGCCAGCAGCTTAAAAGGGCACCTAGGGAACAATGAGCAGTACTTC; CDR3: CASSLKGHLGNNEQYF
size: few; J: TRBJ2-1; V: TRBV28; D: TRBD1; DNA: TGTGCCAGCAGTTGGGGACAGCGCCCCTACAATGAGCAGTTCTTC; CDR3: CASSWGQRPYNEQFF
size: -; J: TRBJ2-1; V: TRBV12-3/TRBV12-4; D: -; DNA: TGTGCCAGCAGTGCAGATACGCAGTTCTTC; CDR3: CASSADTQFF
size: once; J: TRBJ2-6; V: TRBV2; D: TRBD1; DNA: TGTGCCAGCAGAGGAGGACAGGGGGCCGCTGGGGCCAACGTCCTGACTTTC; CDR3: CASRGGQGAAGANVLTF
size: large; J: TRBJ2-5; V: TRBV7-3; D: TRBD2; DNA: TGTGCCAGCAGCTTCGATAGGACTAGACACCAAGAGACCCAGTACTTC; CDR3: CASSFDRTRHQETQYF
size: -; J: TRBJ2-1; V: TRBV6-1; D: TRBD1; DNA: TGTGCCAGCAGTGTCGGACAGGGGTTTTCACCCCTCCACTTC; CDR3: CASSVGQGFSPLHF
size: few; J: TRBJ2-4; V: TRBV27; D: -; DNA: TGTGCCAGCAGTAGGCAGGGGCGTCTAGCCAAAAACATTCAGTACTTC; CDR3: CASSRQGRLAKNIQYF
size: -; J: TRBJ2-1; V: TRBV27; D: TRBD2; DNA: TGTGCCAGCAGTTTATGGGCAGCGGGAGGCGGATACAATGAGCAGTTCTTC; CDR3: CASSLWAAGGGYNEQFF
size: -; J: TRBJ2-1; V: TRBV7-3; D: -; DNA: TGTGCCAGCAGCTTAGAGGGAGGGGGCGGCCACAATGAGCAGTTCTTC; CDR3: CASSLEGGGGHNEQFF
size: -; J: TRBJ2-2; V: TRBV7-3; D: -; DNA: TGTGCCAGCAGCCCGACTAGGGGGGTGGGGGAGCTGTTTTTT; CDR3: CASSPTRGVGELFF
size: once; J: TRBJ2-1; V: TRBV11-2; D: TRBD2; DNA: TGTGCCAGCAGCTTAGAACCTAGCGGGAGGGCCGGTTTCTTC; CDR3: CASSLEPSGRAGFF
size: once; J: TRBJ2-7; V: TRBV6-1; D: TRBD2; DNA: TGTGCCAGCAGTGAACTAGCGGGCTACGAGCAGTACTTC; CDR3: CASSELAGYEQYF
size: -; J: TRBJ2-7; V: TRBV7-2; D: -; DNA: TGTGCCAGCAGCCCGTACAGAGGAGTCGAGCAGTACTTC; CDR3: CASSPYRGVEQYF
size: -; J: TRBJ2-3; V: TRBV6-6; D: TRBD2; DNA: TGTGCCAGCAGTACTCGTCGGGAGGGCACAGATACGCAGTATTTT; CDR3: CASSTRREGTDTQYF
size: -; J: TRBJ2-3; V: TRBV10-3; D: TRBD2; DNA: TGTGCCATCAGTGAGCCAACTAGCGGGAGCACAGATACGCAGTATTTT; CDR3: CAISEPTSGSTDTQYF
size: few; J: TRBJ2-5; V: TRBV7-3; D: -; DNA: TGTGCCAGCAGCTTAGAGTCTTCAGAGACCCAGTACTTC; CDR3: CASSLESSETQYF
size: -; J: TRBJ2-4; V: TRBV19; D: -; DNA: TGTGCCAGTAGTATGAACGGGTTACAAAACATTCAGTACTTC; CDR3: CASSMNGLQNIQYF
size: -; J: TRBJ2-1; V: TRBV7-6; D: TRBD1; DNA: TGTGCCAGCAGCTTAGACAGGGGCGTTTCGAATGAGCAGTTCTTC; CDR3: CASSLDRGVSNEQFF
size: few; J: TRBJ2-7; V: TRBV7-2; D: TRBD1; DNA: TGTGCCAGCAGATGGACAGGCCTCAATTCACCCCTCCACTTC; CDR3: CASRWTGLNSPLHF
size: -; J: TRBJ2-1; V: TRBV7-3; D: -; DNA: TGTGCCAGCAGCGTGGGTCCCCATGACAATGAGCAGTTCTTC; CDR3: CASSVGPHDNEQFF
size: few; J: TRBJ2-7; V: TRBV7-2; D: -; DNA: TGTGCCAGCAGCTTAGGCAATTTCGACGAGCAGTACTTC; CDR3: CASSLGNFDEQYF
size: -; J: TRBJ2-5; V: TRBV7-2; D: -; DNA: TGTGCCAGCAGCTTGCCAGTCCAAGAGACCCAGTACTTC; CDR3: CASSLPVQETQYF
size: -; J: TRBJ2-7; V: TRBV7-2; D: TRBD2; DNA: TGTGCCAGCAGCTTGACTAGCGGAACCTACGAGCAGTACTTC; CDR3: CASSLTSGTYEQYF
size: -; J: TRBJ2-7; V: TRBV6-6; D: -; DNA: TGTGCCAGCAGTTCTGCCAGGGTCTACGAGCAGTACTTC; CDR3: CASSSARVYEQYF
size: -; J: TRBJ1-5; V: TRBV7-2; D: TRBD1; DNA: TGTGCCAGCAGCTTAGTTGGGACAGGGGAGCAGCCCCAGCATTTT; CDR3: CASSLVGTGEQPQHF
size: -; J: TRBJ1-6; V: TRBV28; D: -; DNA: TGTGCCAGCACGGAAGGCTCCTATAATTCACCCCTCCACTTT; CDR3: CASTEGSYNSPLHF
size: -; J: TRBJ2-1; V: TRBV6-5; D: -; DNA: TGTGCCAGCAGTTACGTGGGCCCGGCCTACAGGAATGAGCAGTTCTTC; CDR3: CASSYVGPAYRNEQFF
size: -; J: TRBJ2-7; V: TRBV7-3; D: TRBD1; DNA: TGTGCCAGCAGCTTGGGACAGGGGGGATCCTACGAGCAGTACTTC; CDR3: CASSLGQGGSYEQYF
size: once; J: TRBJ1-2; V: TRBV7-8; D: -; DNA: TGTGCCAGCAGCTTAGACAGGTTTGGCGGCTACACCTTC; CDR3: CASSLDRFGGYTF
size: -; J: TRBJ2-1; V: TRBV6-6; D: TRBD2; DNA: TGTGCCAGCAGTTACTTCGCGAGCGGGGGGTACAATGAGCAGTTCTTC; CDR3: CASSYFASGGYNEQFF
size: -; J: TRBJ2-7; V: TRBV7-2; D: TRBD2; DNA: TGTGCCAGCAGCTTACAAGCGGGAGGGGGAACCTACGAGCAGTACTTC; CDR3: CASSLQAGGGTYEQYF
size: -; J: TRBJ2-3; V: TRBV6-1; D: -; DNA: TGTGCCAGCAGTTCCTTGGCCGGAGATACGCAGTATTTT; CDR3: CASSSLAGDTQYF
size: -; J: TRBJ1-2; V: TRBV7-4; D: -; DNA: TGTGCCAGCAGCTTACCCGCCCCCGGGCACGGCTACACCTTC; CDR3: CASSLPAPGHGYTF
size: many; J: TRBJ2-7; V: TRBV5-6; D: -; DNA: TGTGCCAGCAGCGTTACCTACGAGCAGTACTTC; CDR3: CASSVTYEQYF
size: -; J: TRBJ2-1; V: TRBV27; D: -; DNA: TGTGCCAGCAGTTTACGGGCCTCGCGCTCCTACAATGAGCAGTTCTTC; CDR3: CASSLRASRSYNEQFF
size: once; J: TRBJ2-7; V: TRBV6-1; D: -; DNA: TGTGCCAGCAGTGAATCTGGGACGTCCTACGAGCAGTACTTC; CDR3: CASSESGTSYEQYF
size: -; J: TRBJ2-2; V: TRBV7-8; D: -; DNA: TGTGCCAGCAGCTTTCGACTGCCGAACACCGGGGAGCTGTTTTTT; CDR3: CASSFRLPNTGELFF
size: -; J: TRBJ2-2; V: TRBV12-3/TRBV12-4; D: -; DNA: TGTGCCAGCAGTTTAATCGGGGAATGGCTGGACACCGGGGAGCTGTTTTTT; CDR3: CASSLIGEWLDTGELFF
size: -; J: TRBJ2-7; V: TRBV12-3/TRBV12-4; D: -; DNA: TGTGCCAGCAGTTTATGGGCCGGGGCGGCCTACGAGCAGTACTTC; CDR3: CASSLWAGAAYEQYF
size: -; J: TRBJ2-1; V: TRBV5-1; D: TRBD1; DNA: TGCGCCAGCAGCTTTTTGACAGGGGGCTACAATGAGCAGTTCTTC; CDR3: CASSFLTGGYNEQFF